This T cell receptor beta chain derives from a study of T cell responses to AZD1222 COVID-19 vaccine. Whole-study results and caveats: Most donors were white British, females outnumbered males, and clonal diversity was possibly underestimated. Dominant at 160-218 and 743-854, vaccine-associated CD4 TCRs also spanned spike. The number of AZD1222 recipients seropositive at baseline was only five or six. Repertoire samples came only from after the peak T cell response.

Sequencing used immunoSEQ multiplex PCR; TCRdb keeps in-frame clones, though not all of them. The sample has some 110,000 clones, around nine tenths seen once; the top ten hold approximately 3%. On this clone: The antigen is unknown.

The CDR3 extends over 14 amino acids. The germline CDR1 and CDR2 sequences are GTSNPN and SVGIG (reference sequence). Trimming at V came to 2 bases and at J to 4 bases, leaving 7 bases not matched to a gene. The chain combines TRBV30 with TRBJ1-2, with TRBD1 matching 7 bases. This sequence originates from an adult who received the MenACWY meningococcal vaccine as a control. The input for sequencing was peripheral blood, taken 28 days after the second dose of the MenACWY control vaccine. DNA of the CDR3: TGTGCCTGGAGTAATTTGGCAGGGGGCTATGGCTACACCTTC. Translating it yields CAWSNLAGGYGYTF.